These 16 T cell receptor beta chains were all obtained from the same sample, sequenced in a study of CD8+ T cells in alopecia areata. As the sequencing template, cDNA was produced by extracting RNA and reverse transcribing it. Using immunoSEQ multiplex PCR, the repertoire was profiled, and TCRdb retains in-frame clones only, with some absent. The data contain some 99,000 clones, around 60% of them singletons. Treatment in this sample: oral pan-JAK inhibitor, 5-10 mg twice daily. The specimen was CD8+ T cells sorted from blood, collected at week 4, from a patient treated with tofacitinib. Receptors were obtained from a human donor with alopecia areata.

J is TRBJ1-2 and V is TRBV4-1; D is ambiguous. The V end lost 4 bases, the J end lost 6 bases, and 18 bases lay between the germline ends. The CDR3 contains 15 residues. The V gene's germline CDR1 is MGHRA and CDR2 YSYEKL. The CDR3 spells CASSPLTHGEDGYTF. CDR3 in DNA: TGCGCCAGCAGCCCCTTGACCCACGGGGAGGATGGCTACACCTTC.

V usage is TRBV4-3 and J usage is TRBJ2-3; 14 bases are shared with TRBD2. Per germline, CDR1 LGHNA and CDR2 YSLEER. J was trimmed by 7 bases and V by 4 bases; bases with no gene match: 7. CDR3 length equals 16 residues. CDR3 nucleotides: TGCGCCAGCAGCCCCGGGACTAGCGGGAGTGCGAATACGCAGTATTTT. As protein: CASSPGTSGSANTQYF.

This chain links TRBV25-1 with TRBJ1-4; D is perhaps TRBD1 (5 bases). V was clipped by 4 bases and J by 7 bases, with 10 bases between them. Germline CDR1 reads MGHDK; CDR2 reads SYGVNS. The CDR3 covers 13 residues. The CDR3 DNA reads as TGTGCCAGCAGTGGCGGGGGGAGTGAAAAACTGTTTTTT. Protein product: CASSGGGSEKLFF.

The rearrangement uses TRBV29-1 and TRBJ1-2; D is possibly TRBD1 (6 bases). Trimming took off 3 bases at V and 7 bases at J, with 21 bases between the two ends. Germline lookup yields CDR1 SQVTM and CDR2 ANQGSEA. The CDR3 runs to 15 residues. Here the CDR3 reads CSVDGQGSMGFGYTF. As DNA, the CDR3 is TGCAGCGTTGATGGGCAGGGGAGTATGGGTTTTGGCTACACCTTC.

This clone has more than one count but fewer than ten. J is TRBJ2-7 and V is TRBV25-1; weak D call: TRBD2 (7 bases). Per the germline V gene, CDR1 is MGHDK and CDR2 is SYGVNS. Trimming cost V 3 bases and J 3 bases, with 15 bases left between them. The CDR3 is 15 residues long. DNA for the CDR3: TGTGCCAGCAGTGAGGGGAGGGGGTGGAGCTACGAGCAGTACTTC. As protein: CASSEGRGWSYEQYF.

V usage is TRBV15 and J usage is TRBJ2-1; 11 bases align to TRBD2. Looked up from germline, CDR1 is LNHNV and CDR2 is YYDKDF (reference sequence). With 1 base clipped from V and 8 bases from J, the junction kept 7 bases outside the gene matches. The CDR3 covers 16 residues. The CDR3, as DNA: TGTGCCACCAGCAGAGGACTAGCGGGGCACAGTTATGAGCAGTTCTTC. Translating it yields CATSRGLAGHSYEQFF.

The V gene is TRBV30, the J gene TRBJ2-6, with 7 bases identical to TRBD2. This CDR3 contains 15 residues. Germline CDR1 reads GTSNPN; CDR2 reads SVGIG (reference sequence). Unmatched junction bases numbered 0, after V lost 1 base and J lost 0 bases. CDR3 in amino acids: CAWSGDYSGANVLTF. In DNA, the CDR3 is TGTGCCTGGAGTGGGGACTACTCTGGGGCCAACGTCCTGACTTTC.

The chain uses TRBV13 and TRBJ2-1, with 9 bases fitting TRBD2. V lost 5 bases, J lost 7 bases, and 9 bases stayed unmatched. The CDR3 spans 15 residues. Germline CDR1 reads PRHDT; CDR2 reads FYEKMQ (reference sequence). This CDR3 reads CASSPPAGGSNEQFF. The CDR3 region has the DNA TGTGCCAGCAGCCCCCCGGCGGGAGGGTCGAATGAGCAGTTCTTC.

J is TRBJ2-5 and V is TRBV4-3; D not resolved. The CDR3 length is 14 residues. V lost 0 bases and J lost 5, with 10 bases in between. Germline CDR1 and CDR2: LGHNA and YSLEER. The CDR3 here is CASSQDRMEETQYF. CDR3 DNA: TGCGCCAGCAGCCAAGATCGAATGGAGGAGACCCAGTACTTC.

Comments on this clone: The same CDR3 can be traced to other DNA sequences in this sample. CDR3 in amino acids: CASSEESTDTQYF. Here the CDR3 DNA reads TGTGCCAGCAGTGAAGAATCAACAGATACGCAGTATTTT. V gene TRBV2 combines with J gene TRBJ2-3; D uncertain. Per germline, CDR1 SNHLY and CDR2 FYNNEI. The V end lost 1 base, the J end lost 3 bases, and 5 bases lay between the germline ends. CDR3 length equals 13 residues.

The V and J genes are TRBV29-1 and TRBJ2-5; D gene unclear. This CDR3 spans 12 amino acids. CDR1 and CDR2 from the germline V gene are SQVTM and ANQGSEA. Trimming pared 4 bases from V and 6 bases from J, leaving 12 bases between. This CDR3 is CSVVSGGKTQYF. In DNA, the CDR3 is TGCAGCGTTGTATCCGGTGGAAAGACCCAGTACTTC.

This clone is a singleton in its sample. This rearrangement joins TRBV5-1 to TRBJ2-3, with 14 bases aligning to TRBD2. V was clipped by 3 bases and J by 2 bases; unmatched bases: 8. This CDR3 is 18 amino acids long. CDR1 and CDR2 (germline): SGHRS, YFSETQ. DNA of the CDR3: TGCGCCAGCAGCTCTCCGGGACTAGCGGGGGAGATCACAGATACGCAGTATTTT. It codes for CASSSPGLAGEITDTQYF.

This chain links TRBV30 with TRBJ2-2; D ambiguous. V was cut by 2 bases and J by 7 bases, with 8 bases left in between. CDR1 and CDR2 from the germline V gene are GTSNPN and SVGIG (reference sequence). The length of the CDR3 is 12 residues. CDR3 nucleotide sequence: TGTGCCTGGAGTAGACTTGTCGGGGAGCTGTTTTTT. Encoded protein: CAWSRLVGELFF.

This clone was detected a few times. This chain connects TRBV15 to TRBJ2-3, with 11 bases aligning to TRBD2. The junction had 9 bases not matched to a gene; V was cut back by 4 bases and J by 6 bases. This CDR3 region has 16 residues. Germline CDR1 reads LNHNV; CDR2 reads YYDKDF (reference sequence). The CDR3 protein is CATSTTSGGLRDTQYF. The CDR3 DNA reads as TGTGCCACCAGCACTACTAGCGGGGGCCTGAGGGATACGCAGTATTTT.

This rearrangement joins TRBV9 to TRBJ2-1; TRBD2 agrees at 11 bases. This CDR3 is 13 amino acids long. Germline values: CDR1 SGDLS, CDR2 YYNGEE. V was clipped by 3 bases and J by 7 bases; unmatched bases: 0. The CDR3: CASSGLAGNEQFF. CDR3 sequence (DNA): TGTGCCAGCAGCGGACTAGCGGGGAATGAGCAGTTCTTC.

The sample holds a few counts of this clone. The V call is TRBV29-1, the J call TRBJ1-2; D remains ambiguous. Germline V gene data show CDR1 as SQVTM and CDR2 as ANQGSEA. The V gene lost 3 bases and the J gene lost 4 bases, with 12 bases spanning the gap. This CDR3 has 13 amino acids. The CDR3 nucleotides read TGCAGCGTTGAGGCCAGTCCCGGCTATGGCTACACCTTC. This gives the protein CSVEASPGYGYTF.